The 26 T cell receptor beta chains listed next were all sequenced from one sample in a study of blood T cell repertoires in COVID-19 (dated by TCRdb to 2019 to 2021). Library preparation employed the immunoSEQ multiplex PCR assay. This is the immuneACCESS table as TCRdb keeps it, with only in-frame sequences that have V and J called. A part of the clones is gone; compared with another copy, unresolved V genes explain less than half, and the rest is unexplained. This sample holds 200,000 to 250,000 clones; over 75% were observed only once. The ten largest clonotypes hold about 3.7% of the sample. Source material: PBMCs or T cells enriched from blood (not recorded which). The receptors originated from a woman aged 60 to 75 who had recovered from COVID-19.

The chain employs TRBV19 and TRBJ1-4; perhaps TRBD1 as D (6 bases). With 7 bases removed from V and 0 bases from J, the gap between germline ends came to 12 bases. This CDR3 region has 15 residues. Germline V gene data show CDR1 as LNHDA and CDR2 as SQIVND (reference sequence). The CDR3 spells CASTQWTATNEKLFF. In nucleotides, the CDR3 is TGTGCCAGTACCCAATGGACAGCAACTAATGAAAAACTGTTTTTT.

The J gene is TRBJ1-5, the V gene TRBV19; 7 nucleotides align to TRBD1. The CDR3 length is 18 residues. The V segment lost 5 bases and the J segment 3 bases; nucleotides outside the gene matches: 16. The germline V gene has CDR1 LNHDA and CDR2 SQIVND (reference sequence). Here the CDR3 reads CASSREGAFYLYNQPQHF. CDR3 in DNA: TGTGCCAGTAGTCGGGAGGGGGCTTTCTATCTCTACAATCAGCCCCAGCATTTT.

The chain couples TRBV14 to TRBJ1-2; D is perhaps TRBD1 (5 bases). The ends were cut back, 4 bases at V and 8 bases at J, with 14 bases in the middle. The CDR3 is made up of 13 amino acids. CDR1 is SGHDN, CDR2 FVKESK, per germline. CDR3 coding DNA: TGTGCCAGCAGCCGAGAAAGGGGCCAGGGCTACACCTTC. Its translation is CASSRERGQGYTF.

The chain links TRBV19 to TRBJ1-2; D gene ambiguous. Germline-derived CDR1 and CDR2 are LNHDA and SQIVND (reference sequence). There are 15 residues in the CDR3. V lost 5 bases, J lost 1 base, and 14 bases lay in between. CDR3 residues: CASSRGDTNNYGYTF. CDR3 bases: TGTGCCAGTAGTCGGGGAGACACCAATAACTATGGCTACACCTTC.

This chain joins TRBV7-9 and TRBJ2-7; D might be TRBD2 (6 bases). This CDR3 is 14 amino acids long. V was pared by 6 bases and J by 2 bases, with 14 bases between. Germline CDR1 SEHNR, CDR2 FQNEAQ (reference sequence). CDR3 DNA sequence: TGTGCCAGCAGTTCGGTCGGAGGGGCCTACGAGCAGTACTTC. This sequence encodes CASSSVGGAYEQYF.

The J gene is TRBJ2-1, the V gene TRBV4-3, with 8 bases lining up with TRBD2. V shed 0 bases and J 4 bases; nucleotides not matched to a gene: 11. The V gene's germline CDR1 is LGHNA and CDR2 YSLEER. CDR3 length equals 18 residues. This CDR3 reads CASSQDPSAGGLYNEQFF. CDR3 nucleotides: TGCGCCAGCAGCCAAGATCCGTCGGCGGGGGGCCTTTACAATGAGCAGTTCTTC.

In nucleotides, the CDR3 is TGCGCCAGCAGCTTGAGGAGGGGGCCGTCTGATGGCTACACCTTC. Its protein product is CASSLRRGPSDGYTF. The V and J genes are TRBV5-1 and TRBJ1-2; 7 bases line up with TRBD1. Trimming took 1 base from V and 6 from J; bases not matched to a gene: 9. CDR3 size: 15 residues. The germline CDR1 and CDR2 sequences are SGHRS and YFSETQ.

The J gene is TRBJ2-3, the V gene TRBV7-2; 10 bases match TRBD2. Germline V gene lookup returns CDR1 SGHTA and CDR2 FQGNSA. The J segment lost 6 bases and the V segment lost 3 bases, leaving 9 bases of the junction unmatched. The CDR3 totals 16 residues. The CDR3 sequence: CASSLIAGGIGDTQYF. Here the CDR3 DNA reads TGTGCCAGCAGCTTGATAGCGGGGGGCATCGGGGATACGCAGTATTTT.

This chain connects TRBV5-1 to TRBJ2-3, with D tentatively TRBD2 (5 bases). Trimming took off 5 bases at V and 2 bases at J, with 18 bases between the two ends. Germline V gene sequence: CDR1 SGHRS, CDR2 YFSETQ. CDR3 size: 16 residues. The CDR3 DNA sequence: TGCGCCAGCAGGATACTCGGAGGACTCATCACAGATACGCAGTATTTT. Translated, it gives CASRILGGLITDTQYF.

This chain uses TRBV12-3 or TRBV12-4 with TRBJ1-3; D gene ambiguous. The CDR3 length is 13 residues. The germline V and J ends were trimmed by 6 bases and 7 bases, with 13 bases remaining between them. In DNA, the CDR3 is TGTGCCAGCAGCTGGGCAGGAAGGAACACCATATATTTT. Encoded protein: CASSWAGRNTIYF.

The chain has TRBV7-9 and TRBJ1-2; D uncertain. Germline values: CDR1 SEHNR, CDR2 FQNEAQ (reference sequence). The CDR3 spans 16 residues. Between the trimmed V and J ends, which lost 5 bases and 4 bases, there was a span of 20 bases. The CDR3: CASSPLFASAGYGYTF. The CDR3 bases are TGTGCCAGCAGCCCCCTCTTTGCCTCGGCGGGCTATGGCTACACCTTC.

CDR3 DNA sequence: TGCGCCAGCAGTCAACATGGACAGGGGAACACTGAAGCTTTCTTT. It translates to CASSQHGQGNTEAFF. The rearrangement links TRBV4-3 to TRBJ1-1; TRBD1 agrees at 8 bases. The CDR3 consists of 15 residues. V was pared by 6 bases and J by 1 base, with 7 bases of the junction left unmatched. The germline gives CDR1 LGHNA, CDR2 YSLEER.

The V call is TRBV19, the J call TRBJ1-1, with 8 positions matching TRBD1. Per germline, CDR1 LNHDA and CDR2 SQIVND (reference sequence). Trimming removed 6 bases from V and 3 bases from J; junction bases left unmatched: 9. The CDR3 runs 15 residues. CDR3 nucleotide sequence: TGTGCCAGTAGGCCCTGGACGACAGGGGACACTGAAGCTTTCTTT. Protein product: CASRPWTTGDTEAFF.

The chain recombines TRBV19 with TRBJ1-1; 9 bases align to TRBD1. The V segment lost 10 bases and the J segment 4 bases; nucleotides outside the gene matches: 10. This CDR3 has 14 amino acids. The germline V gene encodes CDR1 LNHDA and CDR2 SQIVND (reference sequence). The CDR3 loop is CAIREQGAGTEAFF. Here the CDR3 DNA reads TGTGCCATTAGGGAACAGGGGGCCGGCACTGAAGCTTTCTTT.

Worth noting for this clone: One end of the junction fails to match germline, which may point to a read error. CDR3 sequence (DNA): TGCAGTGCCACCGTCGGGACAGGGGAACTCTTT. It specifies CSATVGTGELF. The chain has TRBV20-1 and TRBJ1-1, with 10 bases aligning to TRBD1. The CDR3 sequence is 11 residues long. Germline V CDR1 and CDR2: DFQATT, SNEGSKA (reference sequence).

The rearrangement uses TRBV7-3 and TRBJ1-6; D not certain. The CDR3 length is 17 residues. Germline V lookup: CDR1 SGHTA, CDR2 FQGTGA. The V and J ends lost 1 base and 5 bases respectively, with 15 bases between them. The CDR3 nucleotides read TGTGCCAGCAGCTTAAGCAACCGCAACGGGGATAATTCACCCCTCCACTTT. The encoded protein is CASSLSNRNGDNSPLHF.

V usage is TRBV7-2 and J usage is TRBJ2-1; TRBD1 agrees at 10 bases. Trimming at V came to 4 bases and at J to 4 bases, leaving 7 bases not matched to a gene. The CDR3 is made up of 16 amino acids. The germline gives CDR1 SGHTA, CDR2 FQGNSA. In nucleotides, the CDR3 is TGTGCCAGCAGCTCGACCGGGACAGGGGTTTACAATGAGCAGTTCTTC. Protein product: CASSSTGTGVYNEQFF. Full variable domain (rest looked up from reference TRBV7-2 and TRBJ2-1): GAGVSQSPSNKVTEKGKDVELRCDPISGHTALYWYRQSLGQGLEFLIYFQGNSAPDKSGLPSDRFSAERTGGSVSTLTIQRTQQEDSAVYLCASSSTGTGVYNEQFFGPGTRLTVL.

This clone was recorded only once. This chain joins TRBV6-5 and TRBJ2-1; 9 bases align to TRBD2. J was trimmed by 7 bases and V by 5 bases; bases with no gene match: 9. Germline V gives CDR1 MNHEY, CDR2 SVGAGI. CDR3 length equals 15 residues. The CDR3 here is CASSQTSGPANEQFF. The DNA for the CDR3 is TGTGCCAGCAGTCAAACTAGCGGGCCCGCTAATGAGCAGTTCTTC.

This clone appeared once. The V and J genes are TRBV9 and TRBJ2-1; 8 bases fit TRBD2. V was clipped by 0 bases and J by 8 bases; unmatched bases: 10. Germline V lookup: CDR1 SGDLS, CDR2 YYNGEE. The CDR3 spans 16 residues. The CDR3 nucleotides are TGTGCCAGCAGCGTAGTCCCAAGCGGGGGAGGGCATGAGCAGTTCTTC. This translates into CASSVVPSGGGHEQFF.

The CDR3 region is CASRLQREAWYQETQYF. CDR3 in DNA: TGTGCCAGTCGGCTGCAGCGGGAGGCATGGTACCAAGAGACCCAGTACTTC. This sequence joins TRBV2 and TRBJ2-5; TRBD2 matches at 9 bases. The CDR3 totals 17 residues. CDR1 SNHLY and CDR2 FYNNEI come from the germline V gene. Germline trimming cut 9 bases from V and 0 bases from J; bases unmatched to any gene: 14.

The chain combines TRBV5-1 with TRBJ1-3; 9 bases agree with TRBD1. The CDR3 is 17 amino acids. V shed 0 bases, J shed 4 bases, and the junction held 8 bases outside the gene matches. CDR1 is SGHRS and CDR2 is YFSETQ in the germline V gene. CDR3 residues: CASSLDLGTGTGNTIYF. CDR3 DNA: TGCGCCAGCAGCTTGGACTTAGGGACAGGGACGGGAAACACCATATATTTT.

The chain combines TRBV7-2 with TRBJ1-2; 9 nucleotides line up with TRBD1. V lost 0 bases and J lost 3; bases outside the gene matches: 2. CDR1 and CDR2 (germline): SGHTA, FQGNSA. The CDR3 extends over 15 amino acids. The CDR3 region is CASSLAGQGHYGYTF. In nucleotides, the CDR3 is TGTGCCAGCAGCTTAGCGGGACAGGGCCACTATGGCTACACCTTC.

A few counts support this clone. The chain couples TRBV7-9 to TRBJ2-2; D is perhaps TRBD2 (6 bases). CDR1 and CDR2 (germline): SEHNR, FQNEAQ (reference sequence). Trimming took off 1 base at V and 6 bases at J, with 9 bases between the two ends. The CDR3 is 14 amino acids. This CDR3 is CASSLDGSAGELFF. Written as DNA, the CDR3 is TGTGCCAGCAGCTTAGACGGGAGCGCCGGGGAGCTGTTTTTT.

J is TRBJ2-7 and V is TRBV3-1 (or the pseudogene TRBV3-2); perhaps TRBD1 as D (6 bases). CDR1 LGHDT and CDR2 YNNKEL come from the germline V gene (reference sequence). V was trimmed by 4 bases and J by 7 bases, leaving 20 bases between them. This CDR3 has 15 amino acids. CDR3 nucleotides: TGTGCCAGCAGCCGGCCCGGACAGTTATTGGGGGAGCAGTACTTC. It yields the protein CASSRPGQLLGEQYF.

V usage is TRBV10-2 and J usage is TRBJ2-1; 11 positions match TRBD2. The trim removed 10 bases at V and 10 bases at J, leaving 15 bases unmatched. CDR1 and CDR2 (germline): WSHSY, SAAADI. The CDR3 covers 15 residues. The CDR3 protein is CATAFLAGGGGEQFF. CDR3 bases: TGCGCCACCGCCTTCTTAGCGGGAGGGGGAGGGGAGCAGTTCTTC.

This clone was detected a few times. This sequence joins TRBV2 and TRBJ2-7; 8 bases agree with TRBD2. The CDR3 is 14 residues long. Trimming cost V 11 bases and J 5 bases; bases outside gene matches: 14. The germline V gene has CDR1 SNHLY and CDR2 FYNNEI. The CDR3, as DNA: TGTGCCGCGACCACGGCGGGAGGAGGCCACGAGCAGTACTTC. Amino acids: CAATTAGGGHEQYF.